Following are 2 T cell receptor beta chains from one sample sequenced in a study of spatial heterogeneity in lung cancer. Time point described: sample taken at primary tumor resection. From tumor, nontumor lung or frozen PBMC, whole RNA was taken unsorted for sequencing. TCRdb independently ran MiXCR on the 5' RACE reads; one entry per CDR3 protein. The sample holds some 85,000 distinct CDR3 sequences, 15% to 20% seen once. This material consisted of PBMCs, taken at surgery. The receptors here all came from a male donor with early-stage non-small cell lung cancer.

This clonotype is deemed medium-sized. The chain has TRBV5-4 and TRBJ2-7, with 7 positions matching TRBD1. V lost 4 bases to trimming and J lost 2 bases; unmatched junction nucleotides: 3. Germline CDR1 and CDR2: SGHNT and YYREEE (reference sequence). The CDR3 sequence is 13 residues long. CDR3 in amino acids: CASSPQGAYEQYF. In DNA form, the CDR3 reads TGTGCCAGCAGCCCGCAGGGGGCCTACGAGCAGTACTTC.

The chain has TRBV5-4 and TRBJ2-5, with 8 bases lining up with TRBD1. Germline V gives CDR1 SGHNT, CDR2 YYREEE (reference sequence). The CDR3 runs to 14 residues. V was pared by 5 bases and J by 3 bases, with 6 bases of the junction left unmatched. The CDR3, as DNA: TGTGCCAGCAGGGCTTCGACAGGGGAAGAGACCCAGTACTTC. It encodes CASRASTGEETQYF.